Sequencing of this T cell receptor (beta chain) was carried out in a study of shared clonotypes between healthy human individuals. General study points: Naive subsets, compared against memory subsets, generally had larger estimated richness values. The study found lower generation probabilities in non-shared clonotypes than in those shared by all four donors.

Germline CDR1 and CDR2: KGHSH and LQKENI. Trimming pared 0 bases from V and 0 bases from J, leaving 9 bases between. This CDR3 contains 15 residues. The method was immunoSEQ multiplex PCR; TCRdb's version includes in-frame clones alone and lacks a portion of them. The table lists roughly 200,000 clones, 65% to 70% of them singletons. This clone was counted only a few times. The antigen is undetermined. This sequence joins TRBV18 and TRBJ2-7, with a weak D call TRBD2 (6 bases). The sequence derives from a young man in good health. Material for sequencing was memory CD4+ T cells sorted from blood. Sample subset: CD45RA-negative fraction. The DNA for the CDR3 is TGTGCCAGCTCACCACCTAGCGGCCTCTCCTACGAGCAGTACTTC. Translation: CASSPPSGLSYEQYF.